This entry concerns a single T cell receptor beta chain. As originally analysed: From reference gene primer amplification, estimates of nucleated cell counts were derived. The assay was immunoSEQ multiplex PCR, and TCRdb's table has in-frame clones only and misses some. V, J and clone size are taken as reported in that table, and D and trimming were inferred from the DNA itself. Of roughly 120,000 clones listed, roughly 85% were seen once; the top ten hold approximately 11%. Germline assignment: CDR1 SGHRS and CDR2 YFSETQ. V gave up 1 base and J gave up 2 bases, with 7 bases separating them. CDR3 length equals 14 residues. This sample was included in a study of blood T cell repertoires in COVID-19. Study at large: Specimens from acute and convalescent COVID-19 originated in the United States, Italy and Spain.

This sequence joins TRBV5-1 and TRBJ1-5; no clear D. Sequenced input: peripheral blood. The receptor's source is a man older than 75 with acute or convalescent COVID-19. The DNA for the CDR3 is TGCGCCAGCAGCTTGTCCGGGGGCAATCAGCCCCAGCATTTT. Translated, it gives CASSLSGGNQPQHF.